What follows describes a single T cell receptor (beta chain). The data stem from a study of shared clonotypes between healthy human individuals. Original handling: ImmunoSEQ output held junction-only sequences without quality scores, so filtering differed. Assay used: immunoSEQ multiplex PCR; TCRdb lists only in-frame clones, some missing. D and trimming were read from the DNA, whereas the V and J calls and clone size are those reported in that table. This table has nearly 2 million clones, less than 95% appearing once. It was CD45RO-negative cells, positively selected for CCR7, that made up naive CD8 cells, with terminally differentiated effector memory CD45RA+ cells excluded. Recent vaccinations or acute infections were absent in the healthy HIV-negative adult donors. The V gene lost 8 bases and the J gene lost 3 bases, with 8 bases spanning the gap. In germline, CDR1 is LNHNV, CDR2 YYDKDF (reference sequence). This CDR3 region has 11 residues.

Sequenced input: naive CD8+ T cells sorted from blood. This chain joins TRBV15 and TRBJ2-7, with D uncertain. The TCR was taken from a young man in good health. The CDR3 DNA reads as TGTGCCACCGGTTCTTACTACGAGCAGTACTTC. Its protein product is CATGSYYEQYF. The variable domain in full, with the rest retrieved from reference TRBV15 and TRBJ2-7, is DAMVIQNPRYQVTQFGKPVTLSCSQTLNHNVMYWYQQKSSQAPKLLFHYYDKDFNNEADTPDNFQSRRPNTSFCFLDIRSPGLGDTAMYLCATGSYYEQYFGPGTRLTVT.